The 13 T cell receptor beta chains reported below all come from one sample, sequenced in a study of control samples from healthy donors and cancer patients. Assay: immunoSEQ multiplex PCR; the TCRdb copy retains only in-frame clones and omits some. The sample records some 120,000 clones, 80% to 90% being singletons. Sequenced: blood. Receptors were obtained from a man aged 50 or older in good health.

The V call is TRBV6-5, the J call TRBJ1-6, with 7 bases aligning to TRBD1. V lost 4 bases to trimming and J lost 9 bases; unmatched junction nucleotides: 9. CDR3 length: 15 amino acids. Germline CDR1 reads MNHEY; CDR2 reads SVGAGI. CDR3 loop: CASSLEDREISPLHF. The CDR3 nucleotides are TGTGCCAGCAGTTTGGAAGACAGGGAGATTTCACCCCTCCACTTT.

V gene TRBV5-1 combines with J gene TRBJ2-3; D unresolved. The germline V gene encodes CDR1 SGHRS and CDR2 YFSETQ. Between the trimmed V and J ends, which lost 0 bases and 6 bases, there was a span of 14 bases. CDR3 length: 15 amino acids. The CDR3 loop reads CASSLDGKKADTQYF. CDR3 coding DNA: TGCGCCAGCAGCTTGGACGGAAAAAAAGCGGATACGCAGTATTTT.

This clone was counted once. CDR3 nucleotides: TGCGCCAGCAGCCAATCCAGGGGTCTTGGCTATGGCTACACCTTC. Amino acids: CASSQSRGLGYGYTF. This chain connects TRBV4-3 to TRBJ1-2, with D possibly matching TRBD1 (6 bases). The CDR3 loop spans 15 amino acids. Trimming shortened V by 2 bases and J by 4 bases, and 14 bases separated the two germline ends. Germline assignment: CDR1 LGHNA and CDR2 YSLEER.

The chain couples TRBV3-1 (or the pseudogene TRBV3-2) to TRBJ1-1; the match to TRBD1 covers 7 bases. The CDR3 is 13 residues long. Trimming took 1 base from V and 7 from J; bases not matched to a gene: 3. Germline loops: CDR1 LGHDT, CDR2 YNNKEL (reference sequence). As DNA, the CDR3 is TGTGCCAGCAGCCAAGGGACAGGCATTGAAGCTTTCTTT. It codes for CASSQGTGIEAFF.

The V and J genes are TRBV18 and TRBJ2-1, with 9 bases identical to TRBD2. Per germline, CDR1 KGHSH and CDR2 LQKENI. V dropped 3 bases and J dropped 3; count of bases not matched to a gene: 6. The CDR3 has 16 residues. CDR3 region: CASSPLSGGHYNEQFF. DNA of the CDR3: TGTGCCAGCTCACCCCTTAGCGGGGGCCACTACAATGAGCAGTTCTTC.

The chain is built from TRBV3-1 (or the pseudogene TRBV3-2) and TRBJ2-2; 8 nucleotides match TRBD2. Germline lookup yields CDR1 LGHDT and CDR2 YNNKEL (reference sequence). J was trimmed by 7 bases and V by 0 bases; bases with no gene match: 10. The CDR3 runs 17 residues. The CDR3 loop reads CASSQDFPAGEGGELFF. CDR3 in DNA: TGTGCCAGCAGCCAAGATTTTCCAGCGGGGGAGGGCGGGGAGCTGTTTTTT.

This clone has just one count. This chain links TRBV6-1 with TRBJ1-6; D call uncertain. Germline lookup yields CDR1 MNHNS and CDR2 SASEGT. V gave up 1 base and J gave up 4 bases, with 14 bases separating them. The CDR3 sequence is 17 residues long. The CDR3 coding sequence is TGTGCCAGCAGTGAAGGTTGGGGATTAGAGTATAATTCACCCCTCCACTTT. This translates into CASSEGWGLEYNSPLHF.

In its sample, this clone was seen once. J is TRBJ2-2 and V is TRBV9; a possible D gene is TRBD1 (7 bases). CDR1 and CDR2 (germline): SGDLS, YYNGEE. CDR3 length equals 19 residues. The V end lost 4 bases, the J end lost 7 bases, and 29 bases lay between the germline ends. Written as DNA, the CDR3 is TGTGCCAGCAGCCCCCGCCTGGGAATCTCACAGGGGCGGGGCGGGGAGCTGTTTTTT. It yields the protein CASSPRLGISQGRGGELFF.

V and J are TRBV18 and TRBJ2-5; 7 bases align to TRBD1. The CDR3 spans 14 residues. The germline V gene has CDR1 KGHSH and CDR2 LQKENI. V gave up 3 bases and J gave up 5 bases; unmatched junction bases: 6. The CDR3 nucleotides are TGTGCCAGCTCACCCCCTACAGGGGTCGAGACCCAGTACTTC. Protein: CASSPPTGVETQYF.

V and J are TRBV7-8 and TRBJ1-5; possibly TRBD1 for D (6 bases). Germline values: CDR1 SGHVS, CDR2 FQNEAQ. The CDR3 has 13 residues. Trimming removed 8 bases at V and 5 bases at J, with 13 bases between. CDR3 nucleotide sequence: TGTGCCAGCGGTACAGGGAGGGATCAGCCCCAGCATTTT. This gives the protein CASGTGRDQPQHF.

The chain employs TRBV5-1 and TRBJ1-3; TRBD1 is a possible D gene (5 bases). CDR1 is SGHRS, CDR2 YFSETQ, per germline. The CDR3 covers 17 residues. Trimming took 1 base from V and 2 from J, leaving 16 bases between them. In DNA form, the CDR3 reads TGCGCCAGCAGCTTGTGGGGCCCTACCTCTGCTGGAAACACCATATATTTT. It is translated as CASSLWGPTSAGNTIYF.

The chain links TRBV25-1 to TRBJ1-2; TRBD1 agrees at 7 bases. With V trimmed by 1 base and J by 7 bases, 6 bases remained unmatched. The V gene's germline CDR1 is MGHDK and CDR2 SYGVNS. The CDR3 loop spans 14 amino acids. CDR3 DNA sequence: TGTGCCAGCAGTGAATCAGGGGGAGGGGTTGGCTACACCTTC. Translation gives CASSESGGGVGYTF.

The V call is TRBV2, the J call TRBJ1-1; the D is unclear. CDR3 length: 13 residues. Germline V gene data show CDR1 as SNHLY and CDR2 as FYNNEI. Trimming shortened V by 5 bases and J by 7 bases, and 14 bases separated the two germline ends. The CDR3 coding sequence is TGTGCCAGCAGTAGCCTAAGCCGGGGTGAAGCTTTCTTT. This sequence encodes CASSSLSRGEAFF.